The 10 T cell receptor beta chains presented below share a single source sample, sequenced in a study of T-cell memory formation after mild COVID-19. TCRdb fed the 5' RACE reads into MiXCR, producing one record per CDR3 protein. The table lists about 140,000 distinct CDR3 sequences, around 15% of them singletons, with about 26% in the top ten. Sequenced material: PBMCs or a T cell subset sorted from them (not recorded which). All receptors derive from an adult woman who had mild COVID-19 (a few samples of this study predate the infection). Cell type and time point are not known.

CDR3 nucleotides: TGCAGCGTTGGAGGGACAGGCGAAGGCTACACCTTC. Protein: CSVGGTGEGYTF. This chain uses TRBV29-1 with TRBJ1-2, with 8 bases aligning to TRBD1. Germline V CDR1 and CDR2: SQVTM, ANQGSEA. The length of the CDR3 is 12 residues. The trim removed 4 bases at V and 8 bases at J, leaving 6 bases unmatched.

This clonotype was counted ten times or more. The CDR3 is CASSLGTSGGFSYEQYF. For the CDR3, the DNA is TGTGCCAGCAGCCTTGGGACTAGCGGGGGTTTCTCCTACGAGCAGTACTTC. V is TRBV12-3 or TRBV12-4 and J is TRBJ2-7; 14 bases line up with TRBD2. The CDR3 contains 17 residues. Unmatched junction bases numbered 7, after V lost 6 bases and J lost 0 bases.

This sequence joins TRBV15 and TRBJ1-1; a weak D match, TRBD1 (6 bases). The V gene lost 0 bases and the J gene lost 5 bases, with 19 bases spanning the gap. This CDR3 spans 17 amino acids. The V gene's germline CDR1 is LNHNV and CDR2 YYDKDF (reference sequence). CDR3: CATSRDGEGRGVTEAFF. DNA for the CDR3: TGTGCCACCAGCAGAGACGGGGAGGGCAGGGGTGTAACTGAAGCTTTCTTT.

CDR3 loop: CASSAGTGGPGPYNEQFF. As DNA, the CDR3 is TGTGCCAGCAGTGCCGGGACAGGGGGCCCCGGACCCTACAATGAGCAGTTCTTC. This chain links TRBV2 with TRBJ2-1; 12 bases line up with TRBD1. The V gene's germline CDR1 is SNHLY and CDR2 FYNNEI. The CDR3 is 18 residues long. The junction had 9 bases not matched to a gene; V was cut back by 4 bases and J by 2 bases.

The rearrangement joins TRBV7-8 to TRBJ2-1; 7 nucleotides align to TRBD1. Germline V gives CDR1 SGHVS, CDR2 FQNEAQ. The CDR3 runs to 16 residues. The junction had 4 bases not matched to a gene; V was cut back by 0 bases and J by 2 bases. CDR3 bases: TGTGCCAGCAGCTTAGCGGAGACAGGGCCCTACAATGAGCAGTTCTTC. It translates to CASSLAETGPYNEQFF. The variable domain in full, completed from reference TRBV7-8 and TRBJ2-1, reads GAGVSQSPRYKVAKRGQDVALRCDPISGHVSLFWYQQALGQGPEFLTYFQNEAQLDKSGLPSDRFFAERPEGSVSTLKIQRTQQEDSAVYLCASSLAETGPYNEQFFGPGTRLTVL.

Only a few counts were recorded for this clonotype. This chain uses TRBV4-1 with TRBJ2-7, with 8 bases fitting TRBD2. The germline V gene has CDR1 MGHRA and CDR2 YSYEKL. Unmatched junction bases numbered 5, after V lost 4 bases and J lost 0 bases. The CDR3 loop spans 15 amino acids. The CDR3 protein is CASSPRGGYSYEQYF. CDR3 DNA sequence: TGCGCCAGCAGCCCTCGCGGGGGGTACTCCTACGAGCAGTACTTC.

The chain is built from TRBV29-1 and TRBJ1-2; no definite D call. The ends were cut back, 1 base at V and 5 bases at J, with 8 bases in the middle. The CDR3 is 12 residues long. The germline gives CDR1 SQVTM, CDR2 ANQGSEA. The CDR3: CSVEVADYGYTF. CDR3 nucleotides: TGCAGCGTTGAAGTGGCAGATTATGGCTACACCTTC.

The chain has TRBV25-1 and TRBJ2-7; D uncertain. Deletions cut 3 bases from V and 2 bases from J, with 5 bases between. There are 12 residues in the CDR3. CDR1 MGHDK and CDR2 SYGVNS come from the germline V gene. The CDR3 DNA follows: TGTGCCAGCAGTGACGGCACCTACGAGCAGTACTTC. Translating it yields CASSDGTYEQYF.

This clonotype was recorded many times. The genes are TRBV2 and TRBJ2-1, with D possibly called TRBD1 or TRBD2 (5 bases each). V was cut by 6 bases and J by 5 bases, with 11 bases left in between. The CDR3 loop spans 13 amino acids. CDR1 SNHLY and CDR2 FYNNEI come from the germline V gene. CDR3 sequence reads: CASRTQGDNEQFF. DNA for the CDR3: TGTGCCAGCAGAACTCAGGGAGACAATGAGCAGTTCTTC.

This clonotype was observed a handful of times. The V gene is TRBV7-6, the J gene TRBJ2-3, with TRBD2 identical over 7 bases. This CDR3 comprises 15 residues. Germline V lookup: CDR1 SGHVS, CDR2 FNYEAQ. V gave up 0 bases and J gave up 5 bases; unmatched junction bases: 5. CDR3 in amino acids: CASSLASGGGDTQYF. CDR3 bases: TGTGCCAGCAGCTTAGCCTCGGGAGGCGGAGATACGCAGTATTTT.